These 26 T cell receptor beta chains were sequenced from one sample in a study of blood T cell repertoires in COVID-19 (dated by TCRdb to the early 2020s). The protocol used for the library was the immunoSEQ multiplex PCR assay. TCRdb re-hosts the immuneACCESS table, in-frame sequences only. Its copies lack some clones; in the studies checked, an unresolved V gene accounts for under half of them, and the cause for the rest is not known. The sample data list some 210,000 clones, and approximately 80% of these were observed just once. The ten largest clones capture 4.3% of the sample. Sample: PBMCs or T cells enriched from blood (not recorded which). The receptor source for this set is a man younger than 40 with acute COVID-19.

In its sample, this clone was seen a few times. This chain uses TRBV5-4 with TRBJ1-2; possible D gene TRBD1, 6 bases. This CDR3 region has 16 residues. V was shortened by 4 bases and J by 3 bases, with 19 bases between the two germline ends. In germline, CDR1 is SGHNT, CDR2 YYREEE (reference sequence). CDR3 in amino acids: CASSAGTTTGDYGYTF. CDR3 sequence (DNA): TGTGCCAGCAGCGCCGGGACAACGACTGGGGACTATGGCTACACCTTC. Using reference TRBV5-4 and TRBJ1-2 for the parts outside the CDR3, the full variable domain is ETGVTQSPTHLIKTRGQQVTLRCSSQSGHNTVSWYQQALGQGPQFIFQYYREEENGRGNFPPRFSGLQFPNYSSELNVNALELDDSALYLCASSAGTTTGDYGYTFGSGTRLTVV.

The V and J genes are TRBV6-5 and TRBJ2-3; 8 bases align to TRBD1. CDR3 size: 15 residues. V shed 10 bases and J 0 bases; nucleotides not matched to a gene: 9. Germline CDR1 reads MNHEY; CDR2 reads SVGAGI. The CDR3 DNA reads as TGTGCCACCCAGAGGACAGGGACTAGCACAGATACGCAGTATTTT. It translates to CATQRTGTSTDTQYF.

This clone was detected only a few times. The chain joins TRBV28 to TRBJ2-2, with 15 positions matching TRBD2. The V segment lost 6 bases and the J segment 4 bases; nucleotides outside the gene matches: 9. CDR3 length: 18 residues. Germline V gene lookup returns CDR1 MDHEN and CDR2 SYDVKM. The CDR3 coding sequence is TGTGCCAGCAGCCCGCAGGGACTAGCGGGGGGAACCACCGGGGAGCTGTTTTTT. Translated, it gives CASSPQGLAGGTTGELFF.

The rearrangement links TRBV18 to TRBJ2-2, with 7 bases identical to TRBD2. CDR1 is KGHSH and CDR2 is LQKENI in the germline V gene. CDR3 length equals 15 residues. J was trimmed by 1 base and V by 4 bases; bases with no gene match: 3. Here the CDR3 DNA reads TGTGCCAGCTCACACCGGGGGGAGAACACCGGGGAGCTGTTTTTT. This translates into CASSHRGENTGELFF. The full variable domain, its missing parts supplied by reference TRBV18 and TRBJ2-2, is NAGVMQNPRHLVRRRGQEARLRCSPMKGHSHVYWYRQLPEEGLKFMVYLQKENIIDESGMPKERFSAEFPKEGPSILRIQQVVRGDSAAYFCASSHRGENTGELFFGEGSRLTVL.

The chain employs TRBV19 and TRBJ2-5; D is ambiguous. Germline V gene data show CDR1 as LNHDA and CDR2 as SQIVND (reference sequence). The CDR3 has 15 amino acids. With 3 bases removed from V and 2 bases from J, the gap between germline ends came to 13 bases. DNA for the CDR3: TGTGCCAGTAGTATCGCCCAGGCTGTACAAGAGACCCAGTACTTC. It encodes CASSIAQAVQETQYF.

The table lists this clone with a few counts. This same CDR3 is encoded by further DNA sequences in the sample. This chain links TRBV9 with TRBJ1-5; 8 nucleotides match TRBD1. The V and J ends lost 0 bases and 4 bases, in that order; junction bases with no gene match: 0. The CDR3 is 14 amino acids. The germline V gene encodes CDR1 SGDLS and CDR2 YYNGEE. In DNA form, the CDR3 reads TGTGCCAGCAGCGTAGGGACAGGGAATCAGCCCCAGCATTTT. Translation: CASSVGTGNQPQHF.

The chain is built from TRBV19 and TRBJ1-5; D possibly corresponds to TRBD1 (6 bases). Deletions cut 1 base from V and 3 bases from J, with 10 bases between. The CDR3 contains 15 residues. Germline V lookup: CDR1 LNHDA, CDR2 SQIVND (reference sequence). CDR3 nucleotide sequence: TGTGCCAGTAGTATAGTCCGGGACATCAATCAGCCCCAGCATTTT. Amino acid sequence: CASSIVRDINQPQHF.

The chain joins TRBV3-1 (or the pseudogene TRBV3-2) to TRBJ2-3; D is possibly TRBD1 (5 bases). The CDR3 runs 16 residues. Germline V gives CDR1 LGHDT, CDR2 YNNKEL (reference sequence). V was trimmed by 1 base and J by 1 base, leaving 12 bases between them. As DNA, the CDR3 is TGTGCCAGCAGCCAAGGTTGGCTAGGGGGCACAGATACGCAGTATTTT. Encoded protein: CASSQGWLGGTDTQYF.

The J gene is TRBJ2-1, the V gene TRBV7-3; a possible D gene is TRBD1 (5 bases). Germline loops: CDR1 SGHTA, CDR2 FQGTGA. Trimming removed 6 bases from V and 1 base from J, with 13 bases in between. The CDR3 runs 15 residues. CDR3 bases: TGTGCCAGCAGGGCAGGGATTGGGTCCTACAATGAGCAGTTCTTC. Translation: CASRAGIGSYNEQFF.

J is TRBJ2-7 and V is TRBV5-1, with 7 bases identical to TRBD1. This CDR3 spans 15 amino acids. Losses at the gene ends were 5 bases for V and 4 bases for J; bases not matched to a gene: 12. Looked up from germline, CDR1 is SGHRS and CDR2 is YFSETQ. CDR3 protein: CASSRDRESKYEQYF. The CDR3 DNA is TGCGCCAGCAGTAGAGACAGGGAGTCTAAGTACGAGCAGTACTTC. Based on the CDR3 plus reference TRBV5-1 and TRBJ2-7, the full variable domain is KAGVTQTPRYLIKTRGQQVTLSCSPISGHRSVSWYQQTPGQGLQFLFEYFSETQRNKGNFPGRFSGRQFSNSRSEMNVSTLELGDSALYLCASSRDRESKYEQYFGPGTRLTVT.

Of note for this clone: Different DNA sequences within this sample yield the same CDR3. The chain has TRBV9 and TRBJ2-5; D is unclear. With 0 bases removed from V and 4 bases from J, the gap between germline ends came to 7 bases. CDR1 SGDLS and CDR2 YYNGEE come from the germline V gene. This CDR3 spans 13 amino acids. The CDR3 bases are TGTGCCAGCAGCGTAGGCGGTGGAGAGACCCAGTACTTC. This translates into CASSVGGGETQYF. Based on the CDR3 plus reference TRBV9 and TRBJ2-5, the full variable domain is DSGVTQTPKHLITATGQRVTLRCSPRSGDLSVYWYQQSLDQGLQFLIQYYNGEERAKGNILERFSAQQFPDLHSELNLSSLELGDSALYFCASSVGGGETQYFGPGTRLLVL.

The count of this clone is one. The V gene is TRBV27, the J gene TRBJ1-1, with D tentatively TRBD1 (6 bases). The CDR3 has 17 residues. V dropped 6 bases and J dropped 0 bases, with 20 bases sitting between them. Germline V CDR1 and CDR2: MNHEY, SMNVEV (reference sequence). CDR3 loop: CASSDRTVLRMNTEAFF. CDR3 coding DNA: TGTGCCAGCAGCGATAGGACAGTTCTACGCATGAACACTGAAGCTTTCTTT.

The gene calls are TRBV18 and TRBJ2-7; 10 positions agree with TRBD1. J gave up 6 bases and V 6 bases, and 11 bases lay outside the gene matches. In germline, CDR1 is KGHSH, CDR2 LQKENI. The CDR3 is made up of 15 amino acids. CDR3 region: CASSAGTGDSREQYF. The DNA for the CDR3 is TGTGCCAGCTCTGCCGGGACAGGGGACTCTCGCGAGCAGTACTTC.

This clone was observed a few times. This sequence joins TRBV19 and TRBJ1-5; D call uncertain. Germline V gene lookup returns CDR1 LNHDA and CDR2 SQIVND (reference sequence). The V and J ends lost 7 bases and 1 base respectively, with 5 bases between them. The CDR3 length is 12 residues. DNA for the CDR3: TGTGCCAGTAAACTGAGCAATCAGCCCCAGCATTTT. Its translation: CASKLSNQPQHF. The complete variable domain, with remaining parts taken from reference TRBV19 and TRBJ1-5, reads DGGITQSPKYLFRKEGQNVTLSCEQNLNHDAMYWYRQDPGQGLRLIYYSQIVNDFQKGDIAEGYSVSREKKESFPLTVTSAQKNPTAFYLCASKLSNQPQHFGDGTRLSIL.

This sequence joins TRBV5-6 and TRBJ2-7, with D possibly being TRBD1 (6 bases). The CDR3 contains 16 residues. Germline CDR1 and CDR2: SGHDT and YYEEEE. V was clipped by 5 bases and J by 5 bases, with 23 bases between them. The CDR3 here is CASRLTGMVVLDEQYF. CDR3 nucleotides: TGTGCCAGCAGATTGACAGGAATGGTCGTATTAGACGAGCAGTACTTC.

The CDR3 DNA reads as TGCAGCGTTGAAGGTTTGGGGGGAAATGGCTACACCTTC. Its protein product is CSVEGLGGNGYTF. The chain couples TRBV29-1 to TRBJ1-2; D possibly corresponds to TRBD1 (5 bases). CDR3 length equals 13 residues. Germline CDR1 is SQVTM and CDR2 is ANQGSEA. V was shortened by 1 base and J by 6 bases, with 12 bases between the two germline ends.

CDR3 coding DNA: TGTGCCACCTCCGGAGGGGTGGGCACTGAAGCTTTCTTT. Its translation: CATSGGVGTEAFF. The V gene is TRBV12-3 or TRBV12-4, the J gene TRBJ1-1; a weak D match, TRBD1 (5 bases). This CDR3 is built from 13 residues. Trimming shortened V by 10 bases and J by 4 bases, and 16 bases separated the two germline ends.

To note about this clone: The sample holds other DNA sequences that translate to the same CDR3. The V call is TRBV15, the J call TRBJ1-5; 11 bases agree with TRBD1. CDR1 LNHNV and CDR2 YYDKDF come from the germline V gene (reference sequence). This CDR3 contains 15 residues. V trimming: 5 bases; J trimming: 6 bases; junction bases outside the gene matches: 6. The CDR3 reads CATSRVGTGGQPQHF. The CDR3 DNA reads TGTGCCACCAGCCGGGTGGGGACAGGGGGTCAGCCCCAGCATTTT.

The rearrangement joins TRBV2 to TRBJ1-2; D unresolved. CDR1 is SNHLY, CDR2 FYNNEI, per germline. The CDR3 contains 13 residues. V lost 6 bases and J 7 bases, leaving 15 bases between the germline ends. The CDR3: CASRAPVGSGYTF. CDR3 coding DNA: TGTGCCAGCAGAGCCCCAGTGGGCTCTGGCTACACCTTC. Filled out from reference TRBV2 and TRBJ1-2, the complete variable domain reads EPEVTQTPSHQVTQMGQEVILRCVPISNHLYFYWYRQILGQKVEFLVSFYNNEISEKSEIFDDQFSVERPDGSNFTLKIRSTKLEDSAMYFCASRAPVGSGYTFGSGTRLTVV.

The chain has TRBV19 and TRBJ1-4; 9 nucleotides match TRBD1. The CDR3 contains 16 residues. Germline V CDR1 and CDR2: LNHDA, SQIVND (reference sequence). After removal of 3 bases from V and 7 bases from J, the junction contained 9 bases not matched to a gene. The CDR3 region is CASSILLTDRGEKLFF. As DNA, the CDR3 is TGTGCCAGTAGTATTCTCCTGACGGACAGGGGTGAAAAACTGTTTTTT.

This chain links TRBV5-4 with TRBJ1-5; no reliable D call. The CDR3 length is 13 residues. V was trimmed by 2 bases and J by 7 bases, leaving 10 bases between them. Germline values: CDR1 SGHNT, CDR2 YYREEE (reference sequence). CDR3 nucleotides: TGTGCCAGCAGCTTCGGTATCGGGCAGCCCCAGCATTTT. Protein sequence: CASSFGIGQPQHF.

This clone was recorded a few times. V is TRBV7-2 and J is TRBJ2-1; a weak D match, TRBD2 (5 bases). The CDR3 runs 14 residues. In germline, CDR1 is SGHTA, CDR2 FQGNSA. Trimming took 3 bases from V and 9 from J, leaving 15 bases between them. CDR3 bases: TGTGCCAGCAGCTTTGTTGGGAGTTCCTCTGAGCAGTTCTTC. It encodes CASSFVGSSSEQFF.

CDR3 nucleotides: TGTGCCAGCAGTAACAGGGAGAGGACCGGGGAGCTGTTTTTT. It translates to CASSNRERTGELFF. The chain uses TRBV6-5 and TRBJ2-2; possible D gene TRBD1, 6 bases. The CDR3 has 14 residues. Trimming left V 5 bases short and J 5 bases short, with 12 bases between. Germline values: CDR1 MNHEY, CDR2 SVGAGI.

The chain uses TRBV2 and TRBJ1-1; D is possibly TRBD1 (6 bases). Germline CDR1 and CDR2: SNHLY and FYNNEI. Trimming cost V 6 bases and J 3 bases, with 8 bases left between them. The CDR3 is 12 residues long. This CDR3 is CASRRGYTEAFF. In DNA, the CDR3 is TGTGCCAGCAGAAGGGGGTACACTGAAGCTTTCTTT.

J is TRBJ1-2 and V is TRBV19; D is ambiguous. The CDR3 contains 15 residues. Between the trimmed V and J ends, which lost 3 bases and 8 bases, there was a span of 19 bases. Germline V CDR1 and CDR2: LNHDA, SQIVND (reference sequence). The CDR3 DNA sequence: TGTGCCAGTAGTATCTCTTTGGTCGGGGTTAAGGGCTACACCTTC. Its translation is CASSISLVGVKGYTF.

This clone has a single count. The chain joins TRBV7-2 to TRBJ1-2; the match to TRBD1 covers 8 bases. J lost 6 bases, V lost 3 bases, and 9 bases had no gene match. Germline loops: CDR1 SGHTA, CDR2 FQGNSA. The CDR3 contains 15 residues. The CDR3 here is CASSLEMSGGNGYTF. DNA of the CDR3: TGTGCCAGCAGCTTGGAAATGTCAGGGGGCAATGGCTACACCTTC.